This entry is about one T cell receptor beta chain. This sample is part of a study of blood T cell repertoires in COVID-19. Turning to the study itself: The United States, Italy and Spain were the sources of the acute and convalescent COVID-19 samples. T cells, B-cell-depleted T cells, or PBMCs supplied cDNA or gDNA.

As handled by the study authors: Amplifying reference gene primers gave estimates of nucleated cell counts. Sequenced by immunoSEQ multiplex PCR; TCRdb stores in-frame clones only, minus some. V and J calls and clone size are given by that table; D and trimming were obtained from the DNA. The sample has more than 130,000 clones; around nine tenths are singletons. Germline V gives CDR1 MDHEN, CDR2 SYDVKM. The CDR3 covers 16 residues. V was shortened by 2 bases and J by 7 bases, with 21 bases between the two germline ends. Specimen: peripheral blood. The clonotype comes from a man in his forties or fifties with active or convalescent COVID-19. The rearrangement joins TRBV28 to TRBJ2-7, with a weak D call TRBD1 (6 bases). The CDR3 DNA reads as TGTGCCAGCAGTTTACTATGGACAGATCCCTCTTTGGAGCAGTACTTC. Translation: CASSLLWTDPSLEQYF.